A selection of T cell receptor beta chains follows, all from one sample in a study of T-cell reconstitution after alpha-beta-depleted transplantation in children. TCRdb redid the calling of the PCR reads with MiXCR, one entry per CDR3 protein. This table holds 250,000 to 300,000 distinct CDR3 sequences, 11% found once. The sample here was peripheral blood, taken 180 days after TCRalphabeta/CD19-depleted stem cell transplant. All receptors come from a male patient between 2 and 10 years old who had a stem cell transplant for chronic granulomatous disease, so the T cells may come from the graft donor. Each CDR3 is given with its conserved first and last residue. D genes are given only for firm matches. The size field is filled for only some rows; it gives once, few, many or a size class.

abundance | d_gene | j_gene | v_gene | CDR3aa | CDR3nt
many | - | TRBJ2-1 | TRBV7-3 | CASSVSRDDNEQFF | TGTGCCAGCAGCGTGAGCCGGGATGACAATGAGCAGTTCTTC
many | TRBD1 | TRBJ2-2 | TRBV7-6 | CASSFRQGASTGELFF | TGTGCCAGCAGCTTTAGACAGGGGGCATCCACCGGGGAGCTGTTTTTT
- | - | TRBJ2-1 | TRBV5-4 | CASSGRGSSYNEQFF | TGTGCCAGCAGCGGTCGGGGGAGCTCCTACAATGAGCAGTTCTTC
many | - | TRBJ2-1 | TRBV20-1 | CSARGRATWDEQFF | TGCAGTGCTAGGGGCAGGGCCACCTGGGATGAGCAGTTCTTC
few | TRBD2 | TRBJ2-3 | TRBV20-1 | CSANHRTSGINTQYF | TGCAGTGCGAATCACCGGACTAGCGGGATTAATACGCAGTATTTT
- | - | TRBJ2-7 | TRBV19 | CASTKTGGLYEQYF | TGTGCCAGTACTAAGACAGGAGGTCTCTACGAGCAGTACTTC
many | TRBD2 | TRBJ2-3 | TRBV11-3 | CASSLGVRTSGGAYADTQYF | TGTGCCAGCAGCTTAGGCGTGAGGACTAGCGGGGGGGCCTACGCAGATACGCAGTATTTT
many | - | TRBJ2-2 | TRBV7-7 | CASSLPTRPTGELFF | TGTGCTAGCAGCTTACCGACTAGGCCCACCGGGGAGCTGTTTTTT
- | TRBD2 | TRBJ2-5 | TRBV15 | CATSTGTSGYQETQYF | TGTGCCACCAGCACTGGGACTAGCGGGTACCAAGAGACCCAGTACTTC
- | TRBD1 | TRBJ2-7 | TRBV18 | CASSQGADATLYEQYF | TGTGCCAGCTCACAGGGGGCGGATGCTACCCTCTACGAGCAGTACTTC
many | - | TRBJ1-3 | TRBV5-1 | CASSLAVVGRNTIYF | TGCGCCAGCAGCTTGGCCGTCGTCGGCCGAAACACCATATATTTT
many | TRBD2 | TRBJ2-7 | TRBV28 | CASSYAGTSEYEQYF | TGTGCCAGCAGCTACGCCGGGACTAGCGAATACGAGCAGTACTTC
many | TRBD1 | TRBJ2-1 | TRBV12-3/TRBV12-4 | CASKRGGTGGWNEQFF | TGTGCCAGCAAAAGGGGAGGGACAGGGGGCTGGAATGAGCAGTTCTTC
- | TRBD2 | TRBJ2-3 | TRBV4-2 | CASSHAPGTSGTDTQYF | TGTGCCAGCAGCCATGCTCCCGGGACTAGCGGCACAGATACGCAGTATTTT
many | - | TRBJ2-2 | TRBV5-1 | CASSLRDMNTGELFF | TGCGCCAGCAGCCTCAGGGATATGAACACCGGGGAGCTGTTTTTT
many | - | TRBJ2-3 | TRBV7-2 | CASSPRGSSDTQYF | TGTGCCAGCAGCCCTCGGGGGAGCTCAGATACGCAGTATTTT
many | - | TRBJ1-4 | TRBV7-6 | CASSLDGVLNEKLFF | TGTGCCAGCAGCTTAGACGGGGTTCTTAATGAAAAACTGTTTTTT
many | - | TRBJ1-2 | TRBV28 | CASSSAPGSVSANYGYTF | TGTGCCAGCAGTTCGGCCCCGGGAAGCGTGTCCGCTAACTATGGCTACACCTTC
- | - | TRBJ2-7 | TRBV21-1 | CASSRRDRGRSTYEQYF | TGTGCCAGCAGCAGACGGGACAGGGGTCGGTCTACCTACGAGCAGTACTTC
many | TRBD1 | TRBJ2-7 | TRBV29-1 | CSVEGDREYEQYF | TGCAGCGTTGAGGGAGACAGGGAGTACGAGCAGTACTTC
medium-sized | TRBD2 | TRBJ2-1 | TRBV12-3/TRBV12-4 | CASRPYPAGADGFEQFF | TGTGCCAGCAGGCCTTACCCAGCGGGAGCCGACGGGTTTGAGCAGTTCTTC
- | TRBD2 | TRBJ2-2 | TRBV12-3/TRBV12-4 | CASSRFQRGAIENTGELFF | TGTGCCAGCAGCCGCTTCCAGCGGGGGGCGATTGAGAACACCGGGGAGCTGTTTTTT
many | TRBD1 | TRBJ1-1 | TRBV11-2 | CASSLRRFLDRGPTEAFF | TGTGCCAGCAGTCTCCGTCGGTTTTTGGACAGGGGGCCCACTGAAGCTTTCTTT
many | - | TRBJ2-7 | TRBV18 | CASSPRGAYEQYF | TGTGCCAGCTCACCCCGGGGAGCCTACGAGCAGTACTTC
few | TRBD1 | TRBJ1-4 | TRBV28 | CASRSTGGPNEKLFF | TGTGCCAGCAGATCTACAGGGGGCCCTAATGAAAAACTGTTTTTT
- | TRBD2 | TRBJ2-7 | TRBV6-2/TRBV6-3 | CASTSGLTYEQYF | TGTGCCAGCACTAGCGGACTCACCTACGAGCAGTACTTC
few | - | TRBJ1-5 | TRBV7-2 | CASSTSGQHQPQHF | TGTGCCAGCAGCACTTCGGGGCAACATCAGCCCCAGCATTTT
many | - | TRBJ2-6 | TRBV15 | CATSRDQPTNVLTF | TGTGCCACCAGCAGAGATCAGCCAACCAACGTCCTGACTTTC
many | TRBD1 | TRBJ2-3 | TRBV5-1 | CASSPETGGYTDTQYF | TGCGCCAGCAGCCCCGAGACAGGGGGGTACACAGATACGCAGTATTTT
many | TRBD2 | TRBJ2-1 | TRBV19 | CATPKKLRGTSGNEQFF | TGTGCCACTCCAAAAAAACTTCGCGGGACTAGCGGCAATGAGCAGTTCTTC
many | - | TRBJ2-7 | TRBV6-5 | CASSYEGTDYEQYF | TGTGCCAGCAGTTACGAGGGCACAGACTACGAGCAGTACTTC
- | - | TRBJ1-5 | TRBV12-3/TRBV12-4 | CASSFLAGPAPNQPQHF | -
many | TRBD2 | TRBJ2-7 | TRBV6-2/TRBV6-3 | CASSILAGGEYEQYF | TGTGCCAGCAGCATACTAGCGGGAGGAGAATACGAGCAGTACTTC
many | - | TRBJ1-1 | TRBV20-1 | CSARDPATEAFF | TGCAGTGCTAGAGACCCGGCCACTGAAGCTTTCTTT
many | - | TRBJ2-7 | TRBV12-3/TRBV12-4 | CASNPQGGFYEQYF | TGTGCCAGCAACCCACAGGGAGGTTTCTACGAGCAGTACTTC
- | TRBD1 | TRBJ2-1 | TRBV5-1 | CASSLVGQITYNEQFF | TGCGCCAGCAGCTTGGTGGGACAGATAACATACAATGAGCAGTTCTTC
many | - | TRBJ1-4 | TRBV4-2 | CASSQIRPSGNEKLFF | TGTGCCAGCAGCCAAATACGGCCCTCTGGTAACGAAAAACTGTTTTTT
many | - | TRBJ1-2 | TRBV7-2 | CASSLKDYYGYTF | TGTGCCAGCAGCTTGAAGGACTACTATGGCTACACCTTC
many | TRBD2 | TRBJ2-4 | TRBV13 | CASSLGLAGDIQYF | TGTGCCAGCAGCTTGGGGCTAGCGGGAGACATTCAGTACTTC
few | - | TRBJ1-1 | TRBV12-3/TRBV12-4 | CASSLSGLTNTEAFF | TGTGCCAGCAGTTTATCAGGGCTTACGAACACTGAAGCTTTCTTT
many | TRBD2 | TRBJ2-1 | TRBV5-1 | CASSLYSGRADNEQFF | TGCGCCAGCAGCTTATATAGCGGGAGGGCGGACAATGAGCAGTTCTTC
- | - | TRBJ2-1 | TRBV28 | CASSSGLNEQFF | TGTGCCAGCAGTTCTGGATTGAATGAGCAGTTCTTC
many | - | TRBJ2-6 | TRBV7-6 | CASSSPGANVLTF | TGTGCCAGCAGCTCCCCGGGGGCCAACGTCCTGACTTTC
few | - | TRBJ1-3 | TRBV7-9 | CASSPGQTNTIYF | TGTGCCAGCAGCCCCGGACAGACAAACACCATATATTTT
many | TRBD2 | TRBJ2-1 | TRBV5-1 | CASSKGTSGRVYNEQFF | TGCGCCAGCAGCAAAGGGACTAGCGGGAGAGTGTACAATGAGCAGTTCTTC
few | TRBD1 | TRBJ1-1 | TRBV19 | CASSIRTGVTEAFF | TGTGCCAGTAGTATACGGACAGGGGTCACTGAAGCTTTCTTT
few | - | TRBJ2-5 | TRBV9 | CASSVAGGGAGETQYF | TGTGCCAGCAGCGTAGCTGGTGGGGGGGCCGGGGAGACCCAGTACTTC
many | - | TRBJ2-5 | TRBV20-1 | CSAIATSQETQYF | TGCAGTGCTATCGCCACTAGTCAAGAGACCCAGTACTTC
many | - | TRBJ1-1 | TRBV20-1 | CSAVLNTEAFF | TGCAGTGCTGTCCTGAACACTGAAGCTTTCTTT
many | TRBD2 | TRBJ2-1 | TRBV29-1 | CSVVMTSGRSEQFF | TGCAGCGTAGTGATGACTAGCGGGAGGTCTGAGCAGTTCTTC
many | - | TRBJ1-1 | TRBV6-1 | CASSPPDGGTEAFF | TGTGCCAGCAGTCCCCCGGACGGGGGCACTGAAGCTTTCTTT
- | - | TRBJ2-7 | TRBV28 | CASRIPGWGEQYF | TGTGCCAGCCGAATACCAGGATGGGGGGAGCAGTACTTC
many | TRBD1 | TRBJ2-7 | TRBV27 | CASSLTGLTYEQYF | TGTGCCAGCAGTTTGACAGGGCTAACCTACGAGCAGTACTTC
many | TRBD1 | TRBJ1-1 | TRBV5-1 | CASLQGGNTEAFF | TGCGCCAGTCTACAGGGGGGGAACACTGAAGCTTTCTTT
many | TRBD1 | TRBJ1-5 | TRBV7-3 | CASSLPGLVGQAYQPQHF | TGTGCCAGCAGCTTACCTGGTTTGGTTGGACAGGCTTATCAGCCCCAGCATTTT
many | TRBD2 | TRBJ2-5 | TRBV29-1 | CSVGRSSGGYQETQYF | TGCAGCGTTGGGAGGTCTAGCGGGGGGTACCAAGAGACCCAGTACTTC
many | - | TRBJ2-6 | TRBV12-3/TRBV12-4 | CASRRNGLSGANVLTF | TGTGCCAGCAGACGTAACGGCCTCTCTGGGGCCAACGTCCTGACTTTC
many | - | TRBJ1-3 | TRBV6-2/TRBV6-3 | CASSYSASVGDGNTIYF | TGTGCCAGCAGTTACTCGGCCTCCGTTGGGGATGGAAACACCATATATTTT
many | TRBD2 | TRBJ2-7 | TRBV2 | CASSEQMGLVYEQYF | TGTGCCAGCAGTGAACAAATGGGACTAGTCTACGAGCAGTACTTC